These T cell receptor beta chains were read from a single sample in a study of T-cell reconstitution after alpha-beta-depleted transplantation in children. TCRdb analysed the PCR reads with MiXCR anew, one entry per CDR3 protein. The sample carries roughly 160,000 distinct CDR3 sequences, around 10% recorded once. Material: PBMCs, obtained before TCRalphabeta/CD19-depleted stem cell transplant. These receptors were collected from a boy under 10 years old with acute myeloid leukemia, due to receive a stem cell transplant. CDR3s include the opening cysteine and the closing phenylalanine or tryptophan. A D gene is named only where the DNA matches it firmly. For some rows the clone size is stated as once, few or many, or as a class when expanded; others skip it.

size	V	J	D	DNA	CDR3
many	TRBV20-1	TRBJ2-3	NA	TGCAGTGCTAGAAACCGGGGCCGTCCCCTGACAGATACGCAGTATTTT	CSARNRGRPLTDTQYF
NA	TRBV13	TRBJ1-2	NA	TGTGCCAGCGGAAAAGGGCGACAAGGGACTAACTATGGCTACACCTTC	CASGKGRQGTNYGYTF
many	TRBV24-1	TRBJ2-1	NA	TGTGCCACCAGTGATTTGAGGAGCTCCTACAATGAGCAGTTCTTC	CATSDLRSSYNEQFF
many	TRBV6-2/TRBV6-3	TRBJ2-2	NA	TGTGCCAGCCTTGGAGCGAACACCGGGGAGCTGTTTTTT	CASLGANTGELFF
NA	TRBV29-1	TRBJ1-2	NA	TGCAGCGTTTCCGGGACGGCTAACTATGGCTACACCTTC	CSVSGTANYGYTF
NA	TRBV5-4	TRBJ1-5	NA	TGTGCCAGCAGCCTCGCGGGCGACAGGCGAGATCAGCCCCAGCATTTT	CASSLAGDRRDQPQHF
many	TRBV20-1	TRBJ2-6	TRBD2	TGCAGTGCTGACTACGGGACTAGCGCCTCTGGGGCCAACGTCCTGACTTTC	CSADYGTSASGANVLTF
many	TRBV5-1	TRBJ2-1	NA	TGCGCCAGCAGCTTGGCCCGGGACATCTACAATGAGCAGTTCTTC	CASSLARDIYNEQFF
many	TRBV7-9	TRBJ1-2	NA	TGTGCCAGCACGGGGGACCTTAACTATGGCTACACCTTC	CASTGDLNYGYTF
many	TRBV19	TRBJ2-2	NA	TGTGCCAGTAGTATAGTAGGCCGGGTGCCCGGGGAGCTGTTTTTT	CASSIVGRVPGELFF
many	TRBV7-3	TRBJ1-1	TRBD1	TGTGCCAGCAGCTTAATACGAGAGGGGGCGACCACTGAAGCTTTCTTT	CASSLIREGATTEAFF
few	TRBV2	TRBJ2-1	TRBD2	TGTGCCAGCTGTTTAGTTACTAGCGGGAGGTACTCCTACAATGAGCAGTTCTTC	CASCLVTSGRYSYNEQFF
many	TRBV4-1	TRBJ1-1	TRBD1	TGCGCCAGCAGCCAAGACAGGGGGACCACCGAAGCTTTCTTT	CASSQDRGTTEAFF
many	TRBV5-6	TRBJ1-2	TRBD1	TGTGCCAGCAGCTTGATGACAGGGAGAGATGGCTACACCTTC	CASSLMTGRDGYTF
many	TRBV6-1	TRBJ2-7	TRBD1	TGTGCCAGCAGGATACAGGGGTTTGTGGACGAGCAGTACTTC	CASRIQGFVDEQYF
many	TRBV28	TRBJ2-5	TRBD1	TGTGCCAGCAGCATAGTACAGGGGATGGAGACCCAGTACTTC	CASSIVQGMETQYF
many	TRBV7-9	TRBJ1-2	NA	TGTGCCAGCAGCTTCCTGGGACCCAGGGTCAACTATGGCTACACCTTC	CASSFLGPRVNYGYTF
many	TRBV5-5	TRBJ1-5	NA	TGTGCCAGCAGCTTTGCTCACAGGGAGGGACAGCCCCAGCATTTT	CASSFAHREGQPQHF
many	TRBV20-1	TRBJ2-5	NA	TGCAGTGCTAGAGATACGAGAGATCAAGAGACCCAGTACTTC	CSARDTRDQETQYF
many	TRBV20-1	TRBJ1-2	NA	TGCAGGCCTGACAGGTCTAACTATGGCTACACCTTC	CRPDRSNYGYTF
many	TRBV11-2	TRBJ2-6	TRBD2	TGTGCCAGCAGGGGGACTAGCGGTCCAAGCTCTGGGGCCAACGTCCTGACTTTC	CASRGTSGPSSGANVLTF
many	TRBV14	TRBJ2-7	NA	TGTGCCAGCAGCCAAGGGCCGAGTTTAGCCTACGAGCAGTACTTC	CASSQGPSLAYEQYF
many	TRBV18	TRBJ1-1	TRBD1	TGTGCCAGCTCGGCCGGACAGGGAGAGACTGAAGCTTTCTTT	CASSAGQGETEAFF
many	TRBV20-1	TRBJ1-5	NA	TGCAGTGCTAGGGCCCGGCCGAGCAATCAGCCCCAGCATTTT	CSARARPSNQPQHF
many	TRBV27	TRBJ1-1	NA	TGTGCCAGCAGTACTCATAACACTGAAGCTTTCTTT	CASSTHNTEAFF
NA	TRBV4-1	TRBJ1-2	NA	TGCGCCAGCAGCCAATTAGTCCGAACAGATAACTATGGCTACACCTTC	CASSQLVRTDNYGYTF
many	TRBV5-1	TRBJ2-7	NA	TGCGCCAGCAGGTACCGGGACGGCTCCTACGAGCAGTACTTC	CASRYRDGSYEQYF
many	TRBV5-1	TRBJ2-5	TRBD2	TGCGCCAGCAGCTCCGGTGCGGGAGTTGGAGAGACCCAGTACTTC	CASSSGAGVGETQYF
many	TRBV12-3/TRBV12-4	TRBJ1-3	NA	TGTGCCAGCACACCGGAGCCGGGGTACGGAAACACCATATATTTT	CASTPEPGYGNTIYF
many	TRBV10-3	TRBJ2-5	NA	TGTGCCATCAGCCAGAACGAGGCCGGCCAAGAGACCCAGTACTTC	CAISQNEAGQETQYF
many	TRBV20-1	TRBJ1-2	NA	TGCAGTGCTAGAGATGGGGCAGGAGCTAACTATGGCTACACCTTC	CSARDGAGANYGYTF
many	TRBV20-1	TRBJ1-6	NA	TGCAGTGCTAGACCCGGTCATTCACCCCTCCACTTT	CSARPGHSPLHF
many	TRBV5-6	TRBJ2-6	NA	TGTGCCAGCAGCTTGCGCAACGGGGCCAACGTCCTGACTTTC	CASSLRNGANVLTF
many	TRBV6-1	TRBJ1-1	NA	TGTGCCAGCAGTGAGGAGGGATGGACTGAAGCTTTCTTT	CASSEEGWTEAFF
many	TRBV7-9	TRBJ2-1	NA	TGTGCCAGCAGGGCCCAATCTTGGACGTACAATGAGCAGTTCTTC	CASRAQSWTYNEQFF
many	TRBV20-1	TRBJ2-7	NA	TGCAGTGCTAGAGATTGGGGGTTTAGCTCCTACGAGCAGTACTTC	CSARDWGFSSYEQYF
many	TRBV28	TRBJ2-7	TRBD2	TGTGCCAGCAGGATGACTAGCTTCTTCGACTACGAGCAGTACTTC	CASRMTSFFDYEQYF
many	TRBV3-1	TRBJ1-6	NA	TGTGCCAGCAGCCAAGAACCGGCCCAGGGCCCTGGGTCACCCCTCCACTTT	CASSQEPAQGPGSPLHF
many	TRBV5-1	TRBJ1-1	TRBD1	TGCGCCAGCAGCTTCAACCAGGGGGTCACTGAAGCTTTCTTT	CASSFNQGVTEAFF
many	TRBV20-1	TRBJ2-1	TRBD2	TGCAGTGCTAGTTTTCTTCTAGCGGCCACCTACAATGAGCAGTTCTTC	CSASFLLAATYNEQFF
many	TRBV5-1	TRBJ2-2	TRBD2	TGCGCCAGCAGCTTGGAGCGGGGGGACACCGGGGAGCTGTTTTTT	CASSLERGDTGELFF
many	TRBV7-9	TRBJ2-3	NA	TGTGCCAGCAGCCATTCGGGGGCACAAAGCACAGATACGCAGTATTTT	CASSHSGAQSTDTQYF
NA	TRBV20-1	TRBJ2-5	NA	TGCAGTGCTCCCCGAGGGCTCGAGACCCAGTACTTC	CSAPRGLETQYF
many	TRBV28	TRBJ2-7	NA	TGTGCCAGCAGTTTTGAGGGCCCCTACGAGCAGTACTTC	CASSFEGPYEQYF
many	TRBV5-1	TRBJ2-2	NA	TGCGCCAGCAGCCTGGACCCTACGAACACCGGGGAGCTGTTTTTT	CASSLDPTNTGELFF
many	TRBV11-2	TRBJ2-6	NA	TGTGCCAGCAGGGCACCGGGTTCTGGGGCCAACGTCCTGACTTTC	CASRAPGSGANVLTF
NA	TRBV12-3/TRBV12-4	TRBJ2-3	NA	TGTGCCAGCAGCATAGTTGGAGATACGCAGTATTTT	CASSIVGDTQYF
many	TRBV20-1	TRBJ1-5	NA	TGCAGTGCTATCCGGGATAGCAATCAGCCCCAGCATTTT	CSAIRDSNQPQHF
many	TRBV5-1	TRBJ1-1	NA	TGCGCCAGCAGCTTGGTTGAGGGTGGGTACACTGAAGCTTTCTTT	CASSLVEGGYTEAFF
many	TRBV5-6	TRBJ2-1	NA	TGTGCCAGCAGCTTAGTAGCCCCCTCCTACAATGAGCAGTTCTTC	CASSLVAPSYNEQFF
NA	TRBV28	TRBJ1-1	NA	TGTGCCAGCAGTCTCCATCGTGAGGGTCCTGAAGCTTTCTTT	CASSLHREGPEAFF
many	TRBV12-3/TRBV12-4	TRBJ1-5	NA	TGTGCCAGCTTGGAGGGGAATAGCAATCAGCCCCAGCATTTT	CASLEGNSNQPQHF
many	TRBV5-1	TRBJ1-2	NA	TGCGCCAGCAGGGAACGGACGGCTAGTTATGGCTACACCTTC	CASRERTASYGYTF
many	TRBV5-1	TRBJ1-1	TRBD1	TGCGCCAGCAGCTTGGTACCAGGGGGCGCGGTTAACACTGAAGCTTTCTTT	CASSLVPGGAVNTEAFF
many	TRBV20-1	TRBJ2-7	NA	TGCAGTGCTAGAGATACACAGCTCTACGAGCAGTACTTC	CSARDTQLYEQYF
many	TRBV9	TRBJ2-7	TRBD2	TGTGCCAGCAGCGTTTCGGGAACTAGCGGCTACGAGCAGTACTTC	CASSVSGTSGYEQYF
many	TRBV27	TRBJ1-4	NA	TGTGCCAGCTCGAGAACGATCCTTACAACTAATGAAAAACTGTTTTTT	CASSRTILTTNEKLFF
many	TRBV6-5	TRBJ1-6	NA	TGTGCCAGCAGTTACGGTCAGGGTCTGGATTCACCCCTCCACTTT	CASSYGQGLDSPLHF
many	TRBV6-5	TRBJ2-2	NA	TGTGCCAGCAGTTACTCTCTTGCGAACACCGGGGAGCTGTTTTTT	CASSYSLANTGELFF